This is a list of T cell receptor beta chains from one sample in a study of preoperative IRX-2 immunotherapy in early breast cancer. Measured with immunoSEQ multiplex PCR; TCRdb has only the in-frame clones, and not every one. The table shows about 520 clones, with about 80% occurring only once. This sample comprised tumor tissue, obtained after IRX-2 immunotherapy. The receptors originated from a human donor with breast cancer. Both conserved end residues are part of each CDR3. Fields, in order: J gene, V gene, CDR3 protein.

>TRBJ1-2|TRBV19
CASRSRVLWDYGGRGGYTF
>TRBJ1-3|TRBV6-8
CASSSYLMSGSPGNTIYF
>TRBJ1-1|TRBV25-1
CASSATGNTEAFF
>TRBJ2-7|TRBV6-8
CASSYRWGRSYEQYF
>TRBJ2-7|TRBV29-1
CSAVVWGYEQYF
>TRBJ1-2|TRBV15
CATSRGEGSYGYTF
>TRBJ2-7|TRBV11-3
CASSVGGTQNYEQYF
>TRBJ2-1|TRBV6-8
CASSYGPGDEQFF
>TRBJ1-4|TRBV10-2
CASGSLGEKLFF
>TRBJ1-6|TRBV11-3
CASSPRTGGDSPLHF
>TRBJ1-1|TRBV6-8
CASSAGQANTEAFF
>TRBJ2-3|TRBV10-3
CAISESSAGGAADTQYF
>TRBJ2-7|TRBV6-4
CAIGNSYEQYF
>TRBJ1-6|TRBV28
CASSSRLYGSPLHF
>TRBJ2-6|TRBV7-2
CASSLPGANVLTF
>TRBJ1-2|TRBV29-1
CSVEAGRSILDGYTF
>TRBJ1-2|TRBV23-1
CASTSQGWGGYTF
>TRBJ1-1|TRBV6-8
CASRRDSFMNTEAFF
>TRBJ2-2|TRBV14
CASSQVNPSLAGVTPPNTGELFF
>TRBJ1-2|TRBV19
CASSIEGRGRVRYTF
>TRBJ2-5|TRBV28
CASSFWDQETQYF
>TRBJ1-2|TRBV6-8
CASSYSRTRSLNYGYTF
>TRBJ2-3|TRBV6-4
CASRWTGGTDTQYF
>TRBJ2-7|TRBV11-3
CASSPRDRGYEQYF
>TRBJ2-7|TRBV19
CASRLAQATLYEQYF
>TRBJ2-5|TRBV11-3
CASSQRGSRGRETQYF
>TRBJ2-7|TRBV25-1
CASSVAGTLNSYEQYF
>TRBJ1-3|TRBV5-1
CASSLGQGAGNTIYF
>TRBJ1-5|TRBV28
CASSYPGRDSQPQHF
>TRBJ1-1|TRBV11-3
CASSPSGQGGTEAFF
>TRBJ1-2|TRBV6-8
CASSLGTLANYGYTF
>TRBJ1-6|TRBV28
CASTKNIGGRNSPLHF
>TRBJ1-3|TRBV28
CASSARQGSGNTIYF
>TRBJ2-2|TRBV11-3
CASSNRQGAAGELFF
>TRBJ1-1|TRBV10-2
CASTTGRENTEAFF
>TRBJ2-1|TRBV6-8
CASSYSSGRNEQFF
>TRBJ2-3|TRBV11-3
CASNLPRGPGDTQYF
>TRBJ1-1|TRBV11-3
CASSLDWGINTEAFF
>TRBJ1-3|TRBV19
CASSAISSGNTIYF
>TRBJ1-5|TRBV6-8
CASSSPQYSNQPQHF
>TRBJ1-5|TRBV6-8
CASSYKGNNQPQHF
>TRBJ1-1|TRBV6-8
CASSSPDRGRPEAFF
>TRBJ1-6|TRBV7-7
CASSLVAGNSPLHF
>TRBJ1-4|TRBV6-8
CASRKGRDRDSLFF
>TRBJ1-2|TRBV11-3
CASSYYWWVYGYTF
>TRBJ1-2|TRBV30
CAWSVQRGRSYGYTF
>TRBJ2-1|TRBV29-1
CSAGQTYNEQFF
>TRBJ1-1|TRBV18
CASSRRGGRDTEAFF
>TRBJ2-7|TRBV6-1
CASSEAGEVLAYEQYF
>TRBJ1-3|TRBV19
CASSVGSSGNTIYF
>TRBJ1-6|TRBV6-8
CASRRDNSPNSPLHF